The clone carrying this TCR beta chain appeared a single time. The repertoire was sequenced with immunoSEQ multiplex PCR; TCRdb's copy has only in-frame clones and lacks some. The data show around 70,000 clones, about 89% seen once. The data originate from a study of blood T cell repertoires in COVID-19. Study-wide background: Sample material is recorded as cDNA or gDNA derived from T cells, B-cell-depleted T cells, or PBMCs.

The V end was cut by 0 bases, the J end by 5 bases, with 5 bases between. CDR3 length: 12 amino acids. CDR1 is MNHNY, CDR2 SVGAGI, per germline (reference sequence). The source of this sequence is a man in his 60s with acute or convalescent COVID-19. Sequenced: peripheral blood. V is TRBV6-6 and J is TRBJ2-7; no reliable D call. For the CDR3, the DNA is TGTGCCAGCAGTTACTCGAGCGACGAGCAGTACTTC. It codes for CASSYSSDEQYF.